This entry lists 12 T cell receptor beta chains sequenced from one sample in a study of blood T cell repertoires in COVID-19. Repertoires were generated with immunoSEQ multiplex PCR, while TCRdb's copy carries only in-frame clones and drops some. The data show 200,000 to 250,000 clones, with 70% to 90% seen just once and 10% to 12% held by the top ten. Sequencing was performed on PBMCs or T cells enriched from blood (not recorded which). These receptors all stem from a man aged 30 to 39 who had recovered from COVID-19.

The chain is built from TRBV6-5 and TRBJ2-7; the D gene is possibly TRBD2 (6 bases). The CDR3 sequence is 16 residues long. The V gene lost 0 bases and the J gene lost 2 bases, with 14 bases spanning the gap. CDR1 is MNHEY, CDR2 SVGAGI, per germline. DNA for the CDR3: TGTGCCAGCAGTTACTCGGGGGGAACGGTGGCCTACGAGCAGTACTTC. This codes for CASSYSGGTVAYEQYF.

The chain carries TRBV5-4 and TRBJ1-1; 7 bases line up with TRBD1. Germline V gene data show CDR1 as SGHNT and CDR2 as YYREEE (reference sequence). This CDR3 spans 12 amino acids. Trimming cost V 3 bases and J 6 bases; bases outside gene matches: 2. CDR3: CASSSQGAEAFF. DNA of the CDR3: TGTGCCAGCAGCTCTCAGGGGGCTGAAGCTTTCTTT.

This clone was counted between two and nine times. J is TRBJ2-1 and V is TRBV28, with D possibly TRBD2 on 6 matching bases. V was clipped by 6 bases and J by 6 bases, with 15 bases between them. Germline V CDR1 and CDR2: MDHEN, SYDVKM. The CDR3 length is 14 residues. The CDR3 sequence: CASRSGGIINEQFF. CDR3 in DNA: TGTGCCAGCAGATCCGGGGGTATTATCAATGAGCAGTTCTTC.

V gene TRBV7-9 combines with J gene TRBJ2-7; the D gene is possibly TRBD1 (6 bases). Germline CDR1 and CDR2: SEHNR and FQNEAQ (reference sequence). The CDR3 covers 14 residues. Trimming removed 5 bases from V and 3 bases from J, with 14 bases in between. CDR3 residues: CASSADTGIYEQYF. CDR3 DNA sequence: TGTGCCAGCAGCGCCGACACAGGGATCTACGAGCAGTACTTC.

This chain joins TRBV6-5 and TRBJ2-7; D is unresolved. The CDR3 is made up of 15 amino acids. Germline CDR1 is MNHEY and CDR2 is SVGAGI. V lost 5 bases to trimming and J lost 2 bases, with 16 bases between them. CDR3 sequence: CASSPQSQITYEQYF. The CDR3 coding sequence is TGTGCCAGCAGTCCCCAGTCCCAGATAACCTACGAGCAGTACTTC.

The chain couples TRBV6-5 to TRBJ2-7, with a tentative D call TRBD1 (6 bases). Trimming left V 2 bases short and J 4 bases short, with 12 bases between. Germline V gene sequence: CDR1 MNHEY, CDR2 SVGAGI. This CDR3 contains 14 residues. The CDR3 reads CASSYRDIQYEQYF. CDR3 DNA: TGTGCCAGCAGTTACCGGGACATCCAATACGAGCAGTACTTC.

The chain couples TRBV12-3 or TRBV12-4 to TRBJ2-7; D gene uncertain. V lost 6 bases and J lost 7, with 16 bases in between. The CDR3 length is 13 residues. CDR3 DNA: TGTGCCAGCAGCCCCCCACTAATTTTGGAGCAGTACTTC. This sequence encodes CASSPPLILEQYF.

The rearrangement joins TRBV6-2 or TRBV6-3 to TRBJ1-1, with 9 bases lining up with TRBD1. CDR1 and CDR2 (germline): MNHEY, SVGEGT. The CDR3 is 13 amino acids. J was trimmed by 5 bases and V by 5 bases; bases with no gene match: 3. CDR3 sequence: CASSRTGATEAFF. The CDR3 DNA reads TGTGCCAGCAGTCGGACAGGGGCAACTGAAGCTTTCTTT.

This clone was counted between two and nine times. The chain couples TRBV9 to TRBJ1-6; D is unresolved. There are 13 residues in the CDR3. V lost 0 bases and J 7 bases, leaving 5 bases between the germline ends. From germline, CDR1 is SGDLS and CDR2 YYNGEE. The CDR3: CASSVEQNSPLHF. The CDR3 DNA is TGTGCCAGCAGCGTAGAACAGAATTCACCCCTCCACTTT.

J is TRBJ1-5 and V is TRBV18, with D possibly TRBD1 on 5 matching bases. V lost 4 bases and J 4 bases, leaving 8 bases between the germline ends. The CDR3 is 13 amino acids. Germline V gene data show CDR1 as KGHSH and CDR2 as LQKENI. Here the CDR3 reads CASSHDRNQPQHF. In DNA, the CDR3 is TGTGCCAGCTCACATGACAGAAATCAGCCCCAGCATTTT.

The chain combines TRBV7-9 with TRBJ1-4; 7 nucleotides align to TRBD1. From germline, CDR1 is SEHNR and CDR2 FQNEAQ (reference sequence). J gave up 4 bases and V 5 bases, and 10 bases lay outside the gene matches. The CDR3 has 16 amino acids. Here the CDR3 DNA reads TGTGCCAGCAGCGATCGTTCGACAGGGTTTAATGAAAAACTGTTTTTT. Translated, it gives CASSDRSTGFNEKLFF.

The chain has TRBV6-2 or TRBV6-3 and TRBJ2-3, with unresolved D. Looked up from germline, CDR1 is MNHEY and CDR2 is SVGEGT. The CDR3 is made up of 11 amino acids. Trimming removed 5 bases from V and 6 bases from J, with 6 bases in between. The DNA of the CDR3 is TGTGCCAGCAGTCCCCTTGATACGCAGTATTTT. Translation gives CASSPLDTQYF.